Below are 18 T cell receptor beta chains sequenced from a single sample in a study of blood T cell repertoires in COVID-19 (TCRdb year 2020). The library was made by the immunoSEQ multiplex PCR assay. TCRdb took this table from immuneACCESS and kept in-frame rearrangements with V and J called. Such tables lack part of the clones; where checked against another copy, unresolved V genes explain under half of the gap, and the rest is unexplained. The sample includes 150,000 to 200,000 clones, with roughly three quarters observed a single time. The ten largest clones represent 15% to 20% of the sample. Source material: peripheral blood. Receptor source: a man aged 60 to 75 with active or convalescent COVID-19.

The chain uses TRBV10-3 and TRBJ1-5; 11 bases fit TRBD1. The CDR3 has 16 amino acids. Germline CDR1 is ENHRY and CDR2 is SYGVKD. J lost 4 bases, V lost 8 bases, and 10 bases had no gene match. The CDR3 DNA follows: TGTGCCATCTCGGACAGGGGGCAAATAGGGAATCAGCCCCAGCATTTT. This sequence encodes CAISDRGQIGNQPQHF.

J is TRBJ2-7 and V is TRBV5-5; 11 bases align to TRBD2. CDR1 SGHKS and CDR2 YYEKEE come from the germline V gene (reference sequence). The CDR3 spans 15 residues. V was pared by 2 bases and J by 6 bases, with 7 bases of the junction left unmatched. The CDR3 DNA reads as TGTGCCAGCAGCTTTCGACTAGCGGGATCGGGCGAGCAGTACTTC. It translates to CASSFRLAGSGEQYF.

The CDR3 DNA sequence: TGTGCCAGCAGTACCGTCAGAACTGAAGCTTTCTTT. Amino acids: CASSTVRTEAFF. The rearrangement links TRBV28 to TRBJ1-1; D not resolved. The CDR3 runs 12 residues. Germline CDR1 and CDR2: MDHEN and SYDVKM. The ends were cut back, 5 bases at V and 5 bases at J, with 9 bases in the middle. Together with reference TRBV28 and TRBJ1-1, the CDR3 gives the full variable domain: DVKVTQSSRYLVKRTGEKVFLECVQDMDHENMFWYRQDPGLGLRLIYFSYDVKMKEKGDIPEGYSVSREKKERFSLILESASTNQTSMYLCASSTVRTEAFFGQGTRLTVV.

This clone has only a few counts. This sample includes further DNA sequences coding for the same CDR3. The chain recombines TRBV18 with TRBJ1-2, with 9 bases identical to TRBD1. Germline V gives CDR1 KGHSH, CDR2 LQKENI. The CDR3 is made up of 13 amino acids. V dropped 3 bases and J dropped 5; count of bases not matched to a gene: 1. This CDR3 is CASSPGTGYGYTF. The CDR3 bases are TGTGCCAGCTCACCTGGGACAGGGTATGGCTACACCTTC.

The rearrangement joins TRBV28 to TRBJ1-5; D is unresolved. V was clipped by 8 bases and J by 4 bases, with 12 bases between them. The germline gives CDR1 MDHEN, CDR2 SYDVKM. The CDR3 length is 13 residues. In DNA form, the CDR3 reads TGTGCCAGCTTGGGGAGCCTGAATCAGCCCCAGCATTTT. This codes for CASLGSLNQPQHF. The full variable domain, its missing parts supplied by reference TRBV28 and TRBJ1-5, is DVKVTQSSRYLVKRTGEKVFLECVQDMDHENMFWYRQDPGLGLRLIYFSYDVKMKEKGDIPEGYSVSREKKERFSLILESASTNQTSMYLCASLGSLNQPQHFGDGTRLSIL.

J is TRBJ1-4 and V is TRBV5-1, with 10 bases that match TRBD1. CDR1 is SGHRS, CDR2 YFSETQ, per germline. V lost 4 bases, J lost 8 bases, and 8 bases stayed unmatched. This CDR3 comprises 15 residues. As DNA, the CDR3 is TGCGCCAGCAGCGCAGAAGGGACAGGGGACGAAAAACTGTTTTTT. It specifies CASSAEGTGDEKLFF.

This sequence joins TRBV20-1 and TRBJ2-7; no firm D call. The CDR3 sequence is 11 residues long. Germline loops: CDR1 DFQATT, CDR2 SNEGSKA (reference sequence). V was cut by 4 bases and J by 6 bases, with 10 bases left in between. DNA of the CDR3: TGCAGTGCTACCCGATTCAGCGAGCAGTACTTC. Translated: CSATRFSEQYF.

V gene TRBV29-1 combines with J gene TRBJ1-2; 10 bases map to TRBD1. Germline assignment: CDR1 SQVTM and CDR2 ANQGSEA. This CDR3 is 15 amino acids long. V shed 1 base and J 4 bases; nucleotides not matched to a gene: 6. In DNA, the CDR3 is TGCAGCGTTGAAGGCGACAGGGGGCGCGGCTATGGCTACACCTTC. This translates into CSVEGDRGRGYGYTF.

The rearrangement links TRBV7-2 to TRBJ1-1; D not certain. The germline V and J ends were trimmed by 4 bases and 11 bases, with 17 bases remaining between them. The CDR3 extends over 13 amino acids. Germline V gene data show CDR1 as SGHTA and CDR2 as FQGNSA. The CDR3 DNA follows: TGTGCCAGCAGCTCATCAAACGGGGTTAGGGCTTTCTTT. This sequence encodes CASSSSNGVRAFF.

V gene TRBV7-2 combines with J gene TRBJ2-7; D is undetermined. The V and J ends lost 7 bases and 2 bases respectively, with 9 bases between them. Per the germline V gene, CDR1 is SGHTA and CDR2 is FQGNSA. CDR3 size: 12 residues. The CDR3 region has the DNA TGTGCCAGCACCGTAAAAACCTACGAGCAGTACTTC. Translation gives CASTVKTYEQYF.

The chain links TRBV4-3 to TRBJ1-1, with 8 bases identical to TRBD1. V shed 1 base, J shed 4 bases, and the junction held 11 bases outside the gene matches. The germline CDR1 and CDR2 sequences are LGHNA and YSLEER. This CDR3 comprises 17 residues. In DNA, the CDR3 is TGCGCCAGCAGCCAAGGAACAGGGGGGGCTGGCGGCACTGAAGCTTTCTTT. Translated, it gives CASSQGTGGAGGTEAFF.

This clone was seen a few times. The V and J genes are TRBV7-2 and TRBJ2-2, with 15 nucleotides matching TRBD2. The germline V gene has CDR1 SGHTA and CDR2 FQGNSA. CDR3 length equals 15 residues. J lost 7 bases, V lost 5 bases, and 2 bases had no gene match. CDR3 sequence reads: CASSGLAGGSGELFF. CDR3 nucleotide sequence: TGTGCCAGCAGCGGACTAGCGGGAGGGAGCGGGGAGCTGTTTTTT.

The table lists this clone with a few counts. This chain joins TRBV4-1 and TRBJ1-1; D is unresolved. With 6 bases removed from V and 1 base from J, the gap between germline ends came to 9 bases. The germline V gene has CDR1 MGHRA and CDR2 YSYEKL. CDR3 size: 13 residues. CDR3 residues: CASSSQPNTEAFF. The CDR3 DNA is TGCGCCAGCAGTTCACAGCCGAACACTGAAGCTTTCTTT.

The chain recombines TRBV3-1 (or the pseudogene TRBV3-2) with TRBJ2-3, with 8 bases that match TRBD2. The CDR3 covers 16 residues. V trimming: 5 bases; J trimming: 4 bases; junction bases outside the gene matches: 11. CDR1 and CDR2 from the germline V gene are LGHDT and YNNKEL (reference sequence). The CDR3: CASSYLPGGRSDTQYF. CDR3 sequence (DNA): TGTGCCAGCAGCTACCTCCCGGGAGGGCGATCAGATACGCAGTATTTT.

The V gene is TRBV7-2, the J gene TRBJ2-1, with 11 bases lining up with TRBD2. Per the germline V gene, CDR1 is SGHTA and CDR2 is FQGNSA. CDR3 size: 16 residues. Germline trimming cut 1 base from V and 6 bases from J; bases unmatched to any gene: 5. The CDR3 is CASSLEGTSGLNEQFF. The CDR3 DNA reads as TGTGCCAGCAGCTTAGAGGGGACTAGCGGACTCAATGAGCAGTTCTTC.

J is TRBJ1-1 and V is TRBV18; D remains unclear. Per germline, CDR1 KGHSH and CDR2 LQKENI. The germline V and J ends were trimmed by 0 bases and 5 bases, with 10 bases remaining between them. This CDR3 spans 14 amino acids. The CDR3 region is CASSPPRGRTEAFF. The CDR3 nucleotides read TGTGCCAGCTCACCACCCCGCGGCCGTACTGAAGCTTTCTTT.

The chain employs TRBV30 and TRBJ2-4; 8 nucleotides agree with TRBD1. Germline CDR1 and CDR2: GTSNPN and SVGIG (reference sequence). CDR3 length: 18 amino acids. The V gene end was trimmed by 4 bases and the J gene end by 1 base; junction bases not matched to a gene: 15. The CDR3 region has the DNA TGTGCCTGGATCTGGGGCAGGGGGCATTATCGGGCCAAAAACATTCAGTACTTC. The encoded protein is CAWIWGRGHYRAKNIQYF.

In its sample, this clone was seen a few times. The chain links TRBV27 to TRBJ1-5; 9 positions agree with TRBD1. The trim removed 6 bases at V and 6 bases at J, leaving 6 bases unmatched. The CDR3 has 14 amino acids. Germline CDR1 reads MNHEY; CDR2 reads SMNVEV (reference sequence). The CDR3 DNA reads as TGTGCCAGCAGCCCACAGGGGGCGGTTCAGCCCCAGCATTTT. It translates to CASSPQGAVQPQHF.